This is a list of T cell receptor beta chains from one sample in a study of T cell responses to AZD1222 COVID-19 vaccine. This table comes from immunoSEQ multiplex PCR, and its TCRdb copy is limited to in-frame clones, with some not included. The data hold around 95,000 clones, with roughly 90% observed a single time. The sample consisted of peripheral blood, taken on day 0 of AZD1222 vaccination. Source of these receptors: an adult in good health. Each CDR3 is given with its conserved first and last residue. A D gene is named only where the DNA matches it firmly. Where a row states a size, it is once, few, many or the class of an expanded clone; other rows omit it.

>TRBV10-3|TRBJ1-2|NA|NA
CAISAGDVHGYTF
TGTGCCATCAGTGCGGGGGATGTGCATGGCTACACCTTC
>TRBV12-3/TRBV12-4|TRBJ1-1|NA|NA
CASTLRGGAFF
TGTGCCAGCACGTTAAGGGGGGGCGCTTTCTTT
>TRBV28|TRBJ2-7|TRBD1|once
CASSGRTGPRAYEQYF
TGTGCCAGCAGTGGGCGGACAGGCCCCAGGGCCTACGAGCAGTACTTC
>TRBV6-6|TRBJ2-3|NA|NA
CASSYGQGGSDTQYF
TGTGCCAGCTCCTACGGGCAGGGTGGGTCAGATACGCAGTATTTT
>TRBV7-9|TRBJ2-2|TRBD2|NA
CASSSFSGKGELFF
TGTGCCAGCAGCTCCTTTAGCGGGAAGGGGGAGCTGTTTTTT
>TRBV18|TRBJ1-2|TRBD1|NA
CASSPPGTGDGYTF
TGTGCCAGCTCACCCCCCGGGACAGGGGATGGCTACACCTTC
>TRBV29-1|TRBJ2-6|NA|few
CSVQAKMANVLTF
TGCAGCGTTCAAGCGAAGATGGCCAACGTCCTGACTTTC
>TRBV30|TRBJ1-4|NA|NA
CAWSVRPEKLFF
TGTGCCTGGAGTGTACGACCGGAAAAACTGTTTTTT
>TRBV7-3|TRBJ2-3|TRBD2|NA
CASSLRSASGTSTDTQYF
TGTGCCAGCAGCTTACGTTCGGCTAGCGGGACTAGCACAGATACGCAGTATTTT
>TRBV2|TRBJ2-2|NA|once
CASRRLVSGTGELFF
TGTGCCAGCAGGAGACTAGTTTCTGGAACCGGGGAGCTGTTTTTT
>TRBV2|TRBJ2-4|NA|NA
CASSEDSGGVNIQYF
TGTGCCAGCAGTGAGGACTCCGGTGGGGTAAACATTCAGTACTTC
>TRBV29-1|TRBJ2-7|TRBD1|NA
CSVKGAGQYEQYF
TGCAGCGTTAAGGGGGCGGGTCAGTACGAGCAGTACTTC
>TRBV28|TRBJ2-7|TRBD1|NA
CASSSIGQGSYEQYF
TGTGCCAGCAGTTCGATCGGACAGGGCTCCTACGAGCAGTACTTC
>TRBV3-1/TRBV3-2|TRBJ2-7|TRBD1|NA
CASSQVSPRSAGQGIPNEQYF
TGTGCCAGCAGCCAAGTATCCCCCCGATCTGCCGGACAGGGAATCCCCAACGAGCAGTACTTC
>TRBV3-1/TRBV3-2|TRBJ1-1|NA|NA
CASSQGRGANTEAFF
TGTGCCAGCAGCCAAGGGAGAGGGGCCAACACTGAAGCTTTCTTT
>TRBV7-9|TRBJ1-1|NA|NA
CASSLTDTEAFF
TGTGCCAGCAGCTTAACGGACACTGAAGCTTTCTTT
>TRBV30|TRBJ1-5|NA|NA
CAWSRSGTQPQHF
TGTGCCTGGAGTAGGAGCGGAACTCAGCCCCAGCATTTT
>TRBV6-2/TRBV6-3|TRBJ2-7|TRBD2|NA
CASSYRLAGMVRF
TGTGCCAGCAGTTACCGTCTAGCGGGTATGGTCCGGTTC
>TRBV7-6|TRBJ2-5|TRBD1|NA
CASGTSGQGETQYF
TGTGCCAGCGGGACATCAGGACAGGGTGAGACCCAGTACTTC
>TRBV12-5|TRBJ2-5|TRBD2|NA
CASGLSASGNQETQYF
TGTGCTAGTGGTTTGTCGGCTAGCGGGAACCAAGAGACCCAGTACTTC
>TRBV2|TRBJ2-7|NA|NA
CASRGGFSYEQYF
TGTGCCAGCCGGGGTGGGTTCTCCTACGAGCAGTACTTC
>TRBV4-1|TRBJ1-1|NA|NA
CASSQWQANTEAFF
TGCGCCAGCAGCCAATGGCAGGCGAACACTGAAGCTTTCTTT